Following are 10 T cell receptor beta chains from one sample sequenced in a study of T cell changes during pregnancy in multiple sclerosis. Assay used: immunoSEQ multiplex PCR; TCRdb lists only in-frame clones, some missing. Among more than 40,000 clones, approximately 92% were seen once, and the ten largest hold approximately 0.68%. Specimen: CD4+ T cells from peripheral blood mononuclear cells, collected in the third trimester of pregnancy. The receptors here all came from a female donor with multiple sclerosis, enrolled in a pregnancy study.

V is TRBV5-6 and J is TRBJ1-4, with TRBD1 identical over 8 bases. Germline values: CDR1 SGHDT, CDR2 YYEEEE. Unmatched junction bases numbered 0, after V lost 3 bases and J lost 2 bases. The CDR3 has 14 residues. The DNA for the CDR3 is TGTGCCAGCAGCTGGACAGGGACTAATGAAAAACTGTTTTTT. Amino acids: CASSWTGTNEKLFF.

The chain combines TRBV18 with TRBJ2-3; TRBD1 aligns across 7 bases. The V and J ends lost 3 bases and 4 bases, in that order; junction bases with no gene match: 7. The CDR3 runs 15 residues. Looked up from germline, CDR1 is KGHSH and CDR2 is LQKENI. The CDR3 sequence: CASSPNRGGADTQYF. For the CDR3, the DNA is TGTGCCAGCTCACCCAACAGGGGTGGCGCAGATACGCAGTATTTT.

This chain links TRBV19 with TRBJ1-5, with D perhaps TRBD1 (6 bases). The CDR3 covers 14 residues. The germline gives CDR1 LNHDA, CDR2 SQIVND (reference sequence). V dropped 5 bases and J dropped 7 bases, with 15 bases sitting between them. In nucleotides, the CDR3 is TGTGCCAGTAGTCTTACAGGGTGGGCACAGCCCCAGCATTTT. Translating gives CASSLTGWAQPQHF.

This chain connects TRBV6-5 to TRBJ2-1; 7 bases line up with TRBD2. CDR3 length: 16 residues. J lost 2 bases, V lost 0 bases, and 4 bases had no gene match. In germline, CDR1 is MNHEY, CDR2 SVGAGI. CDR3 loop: CASSYSRSGAYNEQFF. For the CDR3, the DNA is TGTGCCAGCAGTTACTCGCGCAGCGGGGCCTACAATGAGCAGTTCTTC.

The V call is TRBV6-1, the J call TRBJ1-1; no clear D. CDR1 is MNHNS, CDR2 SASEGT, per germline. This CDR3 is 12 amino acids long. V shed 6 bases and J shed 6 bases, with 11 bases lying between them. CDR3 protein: CASRVPGAEAFF. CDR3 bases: TGTGCCAGCAGGGTACCGGGAGCTGAAGCTTTCTTT.

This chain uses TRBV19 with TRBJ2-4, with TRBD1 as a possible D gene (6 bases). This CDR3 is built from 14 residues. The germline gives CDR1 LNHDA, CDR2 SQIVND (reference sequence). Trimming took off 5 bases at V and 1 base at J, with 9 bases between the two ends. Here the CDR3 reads CASSAQGAKNIQYF. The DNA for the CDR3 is TGTGCCAGTAGTGCGCAGGGGGCCAAAAACATTCAGTACTTC.

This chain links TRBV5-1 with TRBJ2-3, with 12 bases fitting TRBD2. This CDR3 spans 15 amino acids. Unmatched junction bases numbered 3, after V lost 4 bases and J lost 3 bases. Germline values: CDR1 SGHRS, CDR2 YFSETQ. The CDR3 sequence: CASSDGLAGTDTQYF. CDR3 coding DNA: TGCGCCAGCAGCGACGGACTAGCGGGAACAGATACGCAGTATTTT. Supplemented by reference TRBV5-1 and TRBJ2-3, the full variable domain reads KAGVTQTPRYLIKTRGQQVTLSCSPISGHRSVSWYQQTPGQGLQFLFEYFSETQRNKGNFPGRFSGRQFSNSRSEMNVSTLELGDSALYLCASSDGLAGTDTQYFGPGTRLTVL.

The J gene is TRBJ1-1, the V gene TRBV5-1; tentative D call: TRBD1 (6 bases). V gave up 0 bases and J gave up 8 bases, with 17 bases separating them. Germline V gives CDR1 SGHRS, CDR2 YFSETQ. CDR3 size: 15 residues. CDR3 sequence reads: CASSLGVAGAREAFF. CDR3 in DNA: TGCGCCAGCAGCTTGGGGGTCGCGGGGGCACGAGAAGCTTTCTTT.

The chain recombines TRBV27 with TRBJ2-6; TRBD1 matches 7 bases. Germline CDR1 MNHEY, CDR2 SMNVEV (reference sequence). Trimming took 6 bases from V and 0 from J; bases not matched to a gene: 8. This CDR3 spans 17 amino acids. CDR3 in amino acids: CASSSGTASSGANVLTF. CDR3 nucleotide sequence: TGTGCCAGCAGCTCCGGGACAGCCTCCTCTGGGGCCAACGTCCTGACTTTC.

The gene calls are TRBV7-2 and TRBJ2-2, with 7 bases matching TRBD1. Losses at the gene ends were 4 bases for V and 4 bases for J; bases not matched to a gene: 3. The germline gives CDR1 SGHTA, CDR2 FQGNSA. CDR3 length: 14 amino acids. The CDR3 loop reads CASSYRDSTGELFF. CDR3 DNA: TGTGCCAGCAGCTACCGGGACAGCACCGGGGAGCTGTTTTTT.